This is a list of T cell receptor beta chains from one sample in a study of blood T cell repertoires in COVID-19. Generated by immunoSEQ multiplex PCR, the TCRdb table keeps only in-frame clones and is missing some. The sample contains 150,000 to 200,000 clones, roughly 82% of which appear only once. Sequencing used peripheral blood. Every receptor here comes from a woman aged 40-49 years with COVID-19, enrolled during active disease. The CDR3 runs from the conserved cysteine through the conserved F or W. D genes are given only for firm matches.

>TRBJ2-2|TRBV24-1|-
CATSDPQHTTGELFF
>TRBJ1-5|TRBV2|-
CASSVGNRGWISSNQPQHF
>TRBJ2-2|TRBV21-1|-
CASSVAGLVGELFF
>TRBJ2-6|TRBV28|TRBD1
CASRSQGAGANVLTF
>TRBJ2-1|TRBV7-8|-
CASSPEAGTDNEQFF
>TRBJ1-4|TRBV15|TRBD1
CATSRDSGGREKLFF
>TRBJ1-1|TRBV11-2|-
CASSLQGNTEAFF
>TRBJ1-5|TRBV7-9|TRBD1
CASSPGTVYQPQHF
>TRBJ1-4|TRBV2|-
CASSVFEHNEKLFF
>TRBJ2-2|TRBV19|-
CASSIGSLAGTGELFF
>TRBJ2-7|TRBV7-8|TRBD1
CASSTDRGNSYEQYF
>TRBJ1-4|TRBV15|TRBD1
CATSRDPSGTGNEKLFF
>TRBJ2-1|TRBV19|-
CASSIDEGINEQFF
>TRBJ2-5|TRBV27|-
CASKVGDQETQYF
>TRBJ1-2|TRBV10-2|-
CASSEAREVSDYGYTF
>TRBJ2-5|TRBV30|-
CAWSVGPGQETQYF
>TRBJ1-5|TRBV6-5|TRBD1
CASSYFLGQGNQPQHF
>TRBJ2-7|TRBV4-1|TRBD2
CASSQDAGGAYEQYF
>TRBJ2-3|TRBV13|TRBD1
CASSSLDRGPTDTQYF
>TRBJ1-4|TRBV5-4|TRBD1
CASRGQGNNEKLFF
>TRBJ2-3|TRBV6-5|-
CASSIHRKSTDTQYF
>TRBJ1-2|TRBV5-6|-
CASSRWQGGYGYTF
>TRBJ1-1|TRBV2|-
CASSDYRVTEAFF
>TRBJ2-7|TRBV10-3|-
CAIKGLGSSYEQYF
>TRBJ1-1|TRBV6-5|-
CASSYQGWNTEAFF
>TRBJ1-1|TRBV7-3|-
CASRRTVNTEAFF
>TRBJ2-7|TRBV18|-
CASSPVENYEQYF
>TRBJ2-7|TRBV6-1|TRBD1
CASSEIGQEFYEQYF
>TRBJ2-1|TRBV5-4|-
CASSLPGAKGAYNEQFF
>TRBJ2-5|TRBV7-9|-
CASREEGQETQYF
>TRBJ1-1|TRBV5-1|TRBD1
CASSSSLPGQGGREAFF
>TRBJ1-2|TRBV6-5|-
CASRISSEIYGYTF
>TRBJ2-1|TRBV10-3|TRBD2
CAISGGPIFGGRTYNEQFF
>TRBJ2-1|TRBV19|TRBD2
CAASGLGTNWFF
>TRBJ2-1|TRBV5-1|TRBD2
CASSTLAGGNEQFF
>TRBJ2-5|TRBV4-2|-
CASSPGEWGHDRETQYF
>TRBJ1-3|TRBV28|-
CASSSTGGEGNTIYF
>TRBJ1-1|TRBV19|TRBD1
CASKGTAFNTEAFF
>TRBJ2-1|TRBV2|-
CASSDSGKGYEQFF
>TRBJ1-3|TRBV27|TRBD1
CASSTGASGNTIYF
>TRBJ2-1|TRBV29-1|-
CSVGAVDNEQFF
>TRBJ2-7|TRBV21-1|-
CASEGESYEQYF
>TRBJ2-7|TRBV5-1|TRBD1
CASSFPGQGSAYF
>TRBJ2-2|TRBV3-1/TRBV3-2|TRBD1
CASSQLGTGGTGELFF
>TRBJ2-3|TRBV5-4|-
CASSQPGIGTDTQYF
>TRBJ2-5|TRBV6-6|TRBD2
CASSYSTGGRETQYF
>TRBJ2-7|TRBV5-1|TRBD1
CASTGTGDDF
>TRBJ2-2|TRBV5-4|-
CASSWTAGELFF
>TRBJ2-5|TRBV7-2|TRBD1
CASSLGVGTGIQETQYF
>TRBJ2-7|TRBV6-2/TRBV6-3|TRBD2
CASSYWLAGTHEQYF
>TRBJ1-3|TRBV19|-
CASDLGLLSGNTIYF
>TRBJ2-7|TRBV12-3/TRBV12-4|-
CASRHQVYEQYF
>TRBJ1-1|TRBV19|-
CATRDKNLEAFF
>TRBJ2-1|TRBV6-6|TRBD2
CASYRPGGGNEQFF
>TRBJ1-1|TRBV16|-
CASSQSRGGTEAFF
>TRBJ2-2|TRBV28|-
CASSLGGANTGELFF
>TRBJ1-6|TRBV18|TRBD1
CASSDGQGGAPLHF
>TRBJ2-1|TRBV29-1|TRBD2
CSVVAGVLDNEQFF
>TRBJ1-5|TRBV11-2|-
CASSSGSSGNQPQHF
>TRBJ1-3|TRBV30|-
CAWARGSGNTIYF